The 21 T cell receptor beta chains given below trace back to one sample, sequenced in a study of T cells in Graves' hyperthyroidism and ophthalmopathy. Template material for amplifying TCR beta CDR3 regions consisted of RNA transcripts. Initially, a first-round RT-PCR of the TCR CDR3 employed the HTBI primer set. TCRdb called the multiplex PCR reads again in MiXCR, with one record for every CDR3 protein. The table has under 40,000 distinct CDR3 sequences, around 50% seen once; the top ten hold about a sixth. Sequenced material: blood. The receptors here all came from a man aged 35 to 55 with Graves' ophthalmopathy.

This clonotype was counted at least ten times. This may stem from a read error, because a much larger clone lies one nucleotide away. The rearrangement links TRBV7-6 to TRBJ2-1, with no clear D. V lost 6 bases and J lost 3, with 15 bases in between. From germline, CDR1 is SGHVS and CDR2 FNYEAQ. This CDR3 region has 15 residues. The CDR3 DNA reads TGTGCCAGCAGTCCAGCCCTCGACGGCTACAATGAGCAGTTCTTC. This encodes CASSPALDGYNEQFF.

A single count supports this clonotype. CDR3 in DNA: TGTGCCATCAAGAATAGCGGGGTACCCTACGAGCAGTACTTC. It codes for CAIKNSGVPYEQYF. This chain connects TRBV10-3 to TRBJ2-7, with TRBD2 matching 8 bases. The CDR3 runs to 14 residues. The junction had 7 bases not matched to a gene; V was cut back by 7 bases and J by 2 bases. Germline values: CDR1 ENHRY, CDR2 SYGVKD.

The chain recombines TRBV20-1 with TRBJ1-5; weak D call: TRBD1 (5 bases). The germline V gene encodes CDR1 DFQATT and CDR2 SNEGSKA (reference sequence). CDR3 length: 13 residues. In nucleotides, the CDR3 is TGCAGCGTCGGGACTAGCGGGGGGCAGCCCCAGCATTTT. This codes for CSVGTSGGQPQHF.

V is TRBV5-5 and J is TRBJ1-5; no firm D call. With 0 bases removed from V and 7 bases from J, the gap between germline ends came to 2 bases. The CDR3 loop spans 11 amino acids. CDR1 SGHKS and CDR2 YYEKEE come from the germline V gene (reference sequence). The CDR3 loop reads CASSLAQPQHF. The CDR3 DNA sequence: TGTGCCAGCAGCTTGGCACAGCCCCAGCATTTT.

This clonotype was seen ten or more times. The V call is TRBV4-1, the J call TRBJ2-1; 9 bases line up with TRBD2. Germline CDR1 is MGHRA and CDR2 is YSYEKL. V lost 0 bases and J lost 7; bases outside the gene matches: 7. The CDR3 is made up of 16 amino acids. Here the CDR3 reads CASSQEGRGGLNEQFF. The CDR3 DNA sequence: TGCGCCAGCAGCCAAGAGGGGCGGGGGGGCCTGAATGAGCAGTTCTTC.

The chain couples TRBV5-1 to TRBJ2-1; D call uncertain. Germline V gene data show CDR1 as SGHRS and CDR2 as YFSETQ. V lost 1 base, J lost 16 bases, and 18 bases lay in between. The CDR3 covers 13 residues. The DNA of the CDR3 is TGCGCCAGCAGCTTGATGGGAACCTCTCTCCCCTTCTTC. This gives the protein CASSLMGTSLPFF.

This clonotype was found many times. The chain combines TRBV2 with TRBJ2-5; D is ambiguous. The germline gives CDR1 SNHLY, CDR2 FYNNEI. The V end lost 2 bases, the J end lost 9 bases, and 13 bases lay between the germline ends. The CDR3 extends over 13 amino acids. The CDR3 is CASSELGGRSQYF. DNA for the CDR3: TGTGCCAGCAGTGAACTCGGTGGAAGGTCCCAGTACTTC.

This clonotype showed up just once. This rearrangement joins TRBV6-2 or TRBV6-3 to TRBJ2-7; TRBD1 is a possible D gene (9 bases). Trimming took 8 bases from V and 5 from J, leaving 37 bases between them. Germline V gives CDR1 MNHEY, CDR2 SVGEGT. The CDR3 is 20 amino acids. CDR3 loop: CASSSTVGQGMAGGMDEQYF. The CDR3 DNA follows: TGTGCCAGCTCTTCTACCGTCGGACAGGGGATGGCGGGAGGAATGGACGAGCAGTACTTC.

The chain uses TRBV7-8 and TRBJ2-7; the match to TRBD1 covers 9 bases. The V gene end was trimmed by 1 base and the J gene end by 6 bases; junction bases not matched to a gene: 4. The CDR3 totals 14 residues. In germline, CDR1 is SGHVS, CDR2 FQNEAQ. The CDR3 DNA is TGTGCCAGCAGCTTAGTCGGGACAGGGATCGAGCAGTACTTC. Protein product: CASSLVGTGIEQYF.

As concerns this clonotype: One end of the junction does not line up with germline, which may come from a read error. The V call is TRBV28, the J call TRBJ2-7; D tentatively reads TRBD1 or TRBD2 (5 bases each). Germline loops: CDR1 MDHEN, CDR2 SYDVKM. The CDR3 covers 14 residues. In nucleotides, the CDR3 is TGTGACAGCATCCCGACGGGGCCCTCCTACAAGCAGTACTTC. It specifies CDSIPTGPSYKQYF.

The chain joins TRBV7-2 to TRBJ2-1; tentatively, D is TRBD1 or TRBD2 (5 bases each). The ends were cut back, 4 bases at V and 6 bases at J, with 13 bases in the middle. Germline V gene data show CDR1 as SGHTA and CDR2 as FQGNSA. This CDR3 has 14 amino acids. This CDR3 reads CASSSGRATNEQFF. CDR3 bases: TGTGCCAGCAGCTCGGGGCGGGCGACCAATGAGCAGTTCTTC.

By share of the sample, this clonotype is medium-sized. The chain joins TRBV20-1 to TRBJ2-1; 7 bases align to TRBD2. V was pared by 5 bases and J by 12 bases, with 4 bases of the junction left unmatched. The germline V gene encodes CDR1 DFQATT and CDR2 SNEGSKA (reference sequence). There are 10 residues in the CDR3. CDR3 sequence: CSAGQRGQFF. The CDR3 DNA reads as TGCAGTGCTGGCCAGCGGGGGCAGTTCTTC.

V usage is TRBV20-1 and J usage is TRBJ2-7; tentatively, D is TRBD2 (6 bases). With 1 base removed from V and 3 bases from J, the gap between germline ends came to 10 bases. The CDR3 spans 13 residues. Germline V gene data show CDR1 as DFQATT and CDR2 as SNEGSKA (reference sequence). CDR3 amino acids: CSARVGGNYEQYF. In DNA, the CDR3 is TGCAGTGCTAGAGTTGGGGGGAACTACGAGCAGTACTTC.

The gene calls are TRBV2 and TRBJ2-6; 11 nucleotides agree with TRBD1. V dropped 4 bases and J dropped 2; count of bases not matched to a gene: 1. Germline loops: CDR1 SNHLY, CDR2 FYNNEI. The CDR3 covers 16 residues. The CDR3 loop is CASSGTGGAGANVLTF. For the CDR3, the DNA is TGTGCCAGCAGTGGGACAGGGGGCGCTGGGGCCAACGTCCTGACTTTC.

This clonotype came up a few times. This chain links TRBV20-1 with TRBJ2-7; 12 bases fit TRBD2. The CDR3 covers 13 residues. Germline CDR1 and CDR2: DFQATT and SNEGSKA (reference sequence). With 7 bases clipped from V and 5 bases from J, the junction kept 6 bases outside the gene matches. The CDR3 nucleotides are TGCAGTGTCTTCACTAGCGGGAGGAACGAGCAGTACTTC. Protein sequence: CSVFTSGRNEQYF.

This clonotype was counted many times. A read error may produce the germline difference seen at one junction end. This chain connects TRBV6-4 to TRBJ1-2; D might be TRBD1 (5 bases). The CDR3 has 13 amino acids. Germline lookup yields CDR1 MRHNA and CDR2 SNTAGT. The CDR3 here is CASRGPANYGYAF. The CDR3 DNA reads as TGTGCCAGCCGGGGACCGGCTAACTATGGCTACGCCTTC.

This clonotype was observed many times. The junction departs from germline at one end; a sequencing error may be responsible. J is TRBJ2-1 and V is TRBV12-3 or TRBV12-4; D may be TRBD1 (6 bases). This CDR3 is built from 13 residues. The CDR3 nucleotides read TGTGCCAGCAGTAGCCACAGGGCTGGTGAGCAGCTCTTC. Translation: CASSSHRAGEQLF.

To note about this clonotype: The CDR3 does not close with the conserved phenylalanine or tryptophan, likely indicating a read error. The rearrangement uses TRBV19 and TRBJ1-5; 8 nucleotides agree with TRBD1. Per germline, CDR1 LNHDA and CDR2 SQIVND (reference sequence). The CDR3 runs to 15 residues. The V segment lost 7 bases and the J segment 7 bases; nucleotides outside the gene matches: 12. CDR3 loop: CASNSPTGEVQPQHY. CDR3 nucleotides: TGTGCCAGTAACAGCCCGACAGGGGAAGTGCAGCCCCAGCATTAT.

The J gene is TRBJ2-1, the V gene TRBV20-1; 10 positions agree with TRBD2. V lost 6 bases and J lost 6; bases outside the gene matches: 14. Germline-derived CDR1 and CDR2 are DFQATT and SNEGSKA (reference sequence). This CDR3 region has 16 residues. The CDR3 DNA is TGCAGTGCCAGTCCGGGACTAGCGAGAGGGCTCAATGAGCAGTTCTTC. Translating it yields CSASPGLARGLNEQFF.

This rearrangement joins TRBV12-3 or TRBV12-4 to TRBJ1-1, with no clear D. The CDR3 loop spans 13 amino acids. V lost 8 bases, J lost 2 bases, and 12 bases lay in between. The CDR3 DNA follows: TGTGCCAGCGCCCGAGGGCAAAACACTGAAGCTTTCTTT. It yields the protein CASARGQNTEAFF.

Ten or more counts support this clonotype. This rearrangement joins TRBV7-2 to TRBJ1-2, with a weak D call TRBD1 (5 bases). CDR1 SGHTA and CDR2 FQGNSA come from the germline V gene. This CDR3 is 16 amino acids long. The germline V and J ends were trimmed by 5 bases and 1 base, with 17 bases remaining between them. This CDR3 reads CASSDYRDPVNYGYTF. DNA for the CDR3: TGTGCCAGCAGCGACTACCGGGACCCTGTTAACTATGGCTACACCTTC.